A single sample gave rise to the 19 T cell receptor beta chains below, sequenced in a study of T cell repertoires in cytomegalovirus infection. Antigen specificity for these receptors is unknown. TCRdb re-called the reads through MiXCR, storing one row per CDR3 protein. The sample holds 450,000 to 650,000 distinct CDR3 sequences, roughly 43% seen once. Sample: cultured PBMCs, taken from culture after CMV antigen stimulation. The receptor set was obtained from a human donor in good health (CMV status not recorded). Some clones in this sample may be carry-over from other donors' samples.

The chain joins TRBV15 to TRBJ2-1; TRBD2 agrees at 8 bases. Germline V gives CDR1 LNHNV, CDR2 YYDKDF (reference sequence). J gave up 4 bases and V 3 bases, and 5 bases lay outside the gene matches. The CDR3 spans 15 residues. The CDR3 bases are TGTGCCACCAGCAGGCCCGGGGGGGAGTACAATGAGCAGTTCTTC. It specifies CATSRPGGEYNEQFF. Full variable domain (missing parts from reference TRBV15 and TRBJ2-1): DAMVIQNPRYQVTQFGKPVTLSCSQTLNHNVMYWYQQKSSQAPKLLFHYYDKDFNNEADTPDNFQSRRPNTSFCFLDIRSPGLGDTAMYLCATSRPGGEYNEQFFGPGTRLTVL.

This clonotype was seen only a few times. The CDR3 here is CASSLWGTDKNIQYF. In DNA, the CDR3 is TGTGCCAGCAGTTTATGGGGGACAGACAAAAACATTCAGTACTTC. The chain is built from TRBV28 and TRBJ2-4; 7 bases line up with TRBD1. The CDR3 sequence is 15 residues long. V shed 0 bases, J shed 3 bases, and the junction held 2 bases outside the gene matches. Germline CDR1 and CDR2: MDHEN and SYDVKM.

The chain has TRBV15 and TRBJ2-5, with 8 bases matching TRBD2. CDR3 length equals 17 residues. Germline V lookup: CDR1 LNHNV, CDR2 YYDKDF (reference sequence). The V gene end was trimmed by 1 base and the J gene end by 2 bases; junction bases not matched to a gene: 9. The chain's CDR3 is CATSRVGMASGQETQYF. The CDR3 nucleotides are TGTGCCACCAGCAGAGTTGGTATGGCTAGCGGGCAAGAGACCCAGTACTTC.

This clonotype occurred a few times. This chain links TRBV11-2 with TRBJ1-4; TRBD1 agrees at 8 bases. V shed 0 bases, J shed 5 bases, and the junction held 5 bases outside the gene matches. Germline values: CDR1 SGHAT, CDR2 FQNNGV. This CDR3 has 16 residues. CDR3 sequence: CASSLDLTGGNEKLFF. The CDR3 DNA reads as TGTGCCAGCAGCTTAGATCTAACAGGGGGGAATGAAAAACTGTTTTTT. The variable domain in full, with the rest retrieved from reference TRBV11-2 and TRBJ1-4, is EAGVAQSPRYKIIEKRQSVAFWCNPISGHATLYWYQQILGQGPKLLIQFQNNGVVDDSQLPKDRFSAERLKGVDSTLKIQPAKLEDSAVYLCASSLDLTGGNEKLFFGSGTQLSVL.

The genes are TRBV10-3 and TRBJ2-7; 13 bases line up with TRBD2. CDR1 ENHRY and CDR2 SYGVKD come from the germline V gene. After removal of 3 bases from V and 4 bases from J, the junction contained 6 bases not matched to a gene. The CDR3 contains 16 residues. Here the CDR3 DNA reads TGTGCCATCAGTGAACGAAGGACTAGCGGGAGTTACGAGCAGTACTTC. Translation: CAISERRTSGSYEQYF.

The CDR3 spells CASTPRPSGGETQYF. The DNA of the CDR3 is TGTGCCAGCACTCCCCGCCCTAGCGGGGGGGAGACCCAGTACTTC. The V and J genes are TRBV7-2 and TRBJ2-5; 11 bases are shared with TRBD2. Germline values: CDR1 SGHTA, CDR2 FQGNSA. The CDR3 runs 15 residues. Unmatched junction bases numbered 9, after V lost 7 bases and J lost 5 bases.

This chain links TRBV7-6 with TRBJ2-5; a weak D match, TRBD1 (5 bases). The CDR3 sequence is 15 residues long. Germline V gene sequence: CDR1 SGHVS, CDR2 FNYEAQ. Trimming shortened V by 5 bases and J by 5 bases, and 18 bases separated the two germline ends. The DNA for the CDR3 is TGTGCCAGCAGCCAAGATGGGTCAGGGTTGGAGACCCAGTACTTC. Protein product: CASSQDGSGLETQYF. Full variable domain (rest looked up from reference TRBV7-6 and TRBJ2-5): GAGVSQSPRYKVTKRGQDVALRCDPISGHVSLYWYRQALGQGPEFLTYFNYEAQQDKSGLPNDRFSAERPEGSISTLTIQRTEQRDSAMYRCASSQDGSGLETQYFGPGTRLLVL.

This chain uses TRBV3-1 with TRBJ2-1; D is perhaps TRBD1 or TRBD2 (5 bases each). The CDR3 has 14 residues. The germline V and J ends were trimmed by 2 bases and 7 bases, with 12 bases remaining between them. Germline V CDR1 and CDR2: LGHDT, YNNKEL (reference sequence). The CDR3 nucleotides are TGTGCCAGCAGCCAACGAGGGACGAGTAATGAGCAGTTCTTC. Residues: CASSQRGTSNEQFF.

J is TRBJ1-1 and V is TRBV4-2; the D gene is possibly TRBD1 (5 bases). The CDR3 is made up of 15 amino acids. Germline CDR1 and CDR2: LGHNA and YNFKEQ. V dropped 1 base and J dropped 1 base, with 10 bases sitting between them. Here the CDR3 DNA reads TGTGCCAGCAGCCAAGTGGGGGTTCCGAACACTGAAGCTTTCTTT. It specifies CASSQVGVPNTEAFF.

V and J are TRBV18 and TRBJ2-1; D gene uncertain. The CDR3 is made up of 13 amino acids. From germline, CDR1 is KGHSH and CDR2 LQKENI. V dropped 3 bases and J dropped 5 bases, with 8 bases sitting between them. As DNA, the CDR3 is TGTGCCAGCTCACCTACAGTGGACAATGAGCAGTTCTTC. As protein: CASSPTVDNEQFF.

This clonotype was seen only a few times. J is TRBJ2-7 and V is TRBV28; D may be TRBD1 (6 bases). CDR1 and CDR2 (germline): MDHEN, SYDVKM. V was clipped by 5 bases and J by 5 bases, with 13 bases between them. The CDR3 runs to 13 residues. CDR3 nucleotide sequence: TGTGCCAGCAGTCTAACAGGGAACCACGAGCAGTACTTC. Translating it yields CASSLTGNHEQYF.

The sample holds a few counts of this clonotype. The V call is TRBV6-1, the J call TRBJ2-4, with D tentatively TRBD1 (6 bases). Trimming shortened V by 10 bases and J by 1 base, and 14 bases separated the two germline ends. From germline, CDR1 is MNHNS and CDR2 SASEGT. The CDR3 spans 14 residues. The CDR3 coding sequence is TGTGCCATAAACAGGGATGGCGCCAAAAACATTCAGTACTTC. This codes for CAINRDGAKNIQYF.

Ten or more counts support this clonotype. The chain has TRBV7-2 and TRBJ2-1, with D possibly matching TRBD2 (5 bases). The CDR3 is 17 residues long. Germline V gene sequence: CDR1 SGHTA, CDR2 FQGNSA. The V end lost 5 bases, the J end lost 0 bases, and 17 bases lay between the germline ends. The CDR3 coding sequence is TGTGCCAGCAGCAGTCTTCCCGCGGGCAGCTCCTACAATGAGCAGTTCTTC. This gives the protein CASSSLPAGSSYNEQFF.

The CDR3 sequence is CASSSGQNSYEQYF. The CDR3 DNA sequence: TGTGCCAGCAGCTCGGGACAGAACTCCTACGAGCAGTACTTC. The V call is TRBV7-2, the J call TRBJ2-7; 7 nucleotides line up with TRBD1. Germline CDR1 is SGHTA and CDR2 is FQGNSA. V gave up 4 bases and J gave up 0 bases; unmatched junction bases: 3. CDR3 length: 14 amino acids.

The chain employs TRBV5-1 and TRBJ1-1; D not certain. The V gene's germline CDR1 is SGHRS and CDR2 YFSETQ. This CDR3 is built from 13 residues. V lost 1 base and J 6 bases, leaving 10 bases between the germline ends. CDR3 DNA: TGCGCCAGCAGCTTGATACTGGGCGCTGAAGCTTTCTTT. This codes for CASSLILGAEAFF.

This clonotype came up many times. J is TRBJ2-3 and V is TRBV7-2; D possibly corresponds to TRBD2 (5 bases). The CDR3 has 13 amino acids. The V gene's germline CDR1 is SGHTA and CDR2 FQGNSA. V gave up 6 bases and J gave up 3 bases, with 10 bases separating them. CDR3 residues: CASRFSDTDTQYF. The CDR3 coding sequence is TGTGCCAGCAGGTTTAGCGATACAGATACGCAGTATTTT.

This clonotype appeared a few times. The genes are TRBV2 and TRBJ1-5, with D maybe TRBD1 (6 bases). Deletions cut 7 bases from V and 6 bases from J, with 13 bases between. The CDR3 covers 13 residues. Germline CDR1 and CDR2: SNHLY and FYNNEI. The CDR3: CASIGGRGQPQHF. CDR3 DNA: TGTGCCAGCATCGGGGGGCGCGGTCAGCCCCAGCATTTT.

The chain couples TRBV28 to TRBJ2-7; tentative D call: TRBD1 (5 bases). Germline V gene data show CDR1 as MDHEN and CDR2 as SYDVKM. There are 15 residues in the CDR3. V was cut by 11 bases and J by 5 bases, with 25 bases left in between. Here the CDR3 DNA reads TGTGCCGAGACCAGCCCGCGGACAAAGGGCCACGAGCAGTACTTC. Amino acids: CAETSPRTKGHEQYF.

This clonotype was detected only a few times. The rearrangement links TRBV24-1 to TRBJ2-1; 8 nucleotides match TRBD1. Germline V gene lookup returns CDR1 KGHDR and CDR2 SFDVKD. The CDR3 has 18 amino acids. V was clipped by 3 bases and J by 4 bases; unmatched bases: 13. CDR3 nucleotide sequence: TGTGCCACCAGTGATCCGCAAACCGGGACAGGACAGTACAATGAGCAGTTCTTC. Amino acids: CATSDPQTGTGQYNEQFF.